This TCR beta chain was documented in a study of Ad26.COV2.S vaccination and SARS-CoV-2 variants. Study overall: Donor allocation was to the COV1001 Ad26.COV2.S trial arm.

The CDR3 spans 14 residues. CDR1 and CDR2 (germline): GTSNPN, SVGIG (reference sequence). The V and J ends lost 0 bases and 8 bases respectively, with 11 bases between them. Specified treatment: around 19 received Ad26.COV2.S at low or high dose, single or two shots; about five received placebo; per-sample allocation not given. Sample collection was performed on day 63 after the first vaccine or placebo injection. Ad26.COV2.S expressed prefusion-stabilized spike from the original Wuhan strain. Repertoires were generated with immunoSEQ multiplex PCR, while TCRdb's copy carries only in-frame clones and drops some. The sample comprises about 320,000 clones, more than 70% of which are singletons, and 1.9% rests with the top ten. Only a few counts were recorded for this clone.

Sequencing used peripheral blood, obtained in a trial of Ad26.COV2.S vaccine versus placebo. This clonotype originated in a person between 18 and 59 years old who received the Ad26.COV2.S COVID-19 vaccine or a placebo. The chain has TRBV30 and TRBJ1-6; the D is unclear. The CDR3 here is CAWSVNGEHSPLHF. CDR3 in DNA: TGTGCCTGGAGTGTAAACGGGGAGCATTCACCCCTCCACTTT.